This TCR beta chain stems from a study of blood T cell repertoires in COVID-19. Here immunoSEQ multiplex PCR was the method, and the copy in TCRdb shows in-frame clones only, minus some. The sample shows about 190,000 clones, around 80% of them seen only once. Germline assignment: CDR1 SNHLY and CDR2 FYNNEI. Trimming removed 8 bases from V and 4 bases from J, with 17 bases in between. This CDR3 comprises 14 residues. The rearrangement uses TRBV2 and TRBJ1-2, with D unclear. Source material: peripheral blood. The receptor's source is an elderly woman with active or convalescent COVID-19. The CDR3 sequence: CASHPRPRGYGYTF. The CDR3 DNA reads TGTGCCAGCCACCCCCGGCCGCGGGGCTATGGCTACACCTTC. Drawing the rest from reference TRBV2 and TRBJ1-2, the complete variable domain is EPEVTQTPSHQVTQMGQEVILRCVPISNHLYFYWYRQILGQKVEFLVSFYNNEISEKSEIFDDQFSVERPDGSNFTLKIRSTKLEDSAMYFCASHPRPRGYGYTFGSGTRLTVV.